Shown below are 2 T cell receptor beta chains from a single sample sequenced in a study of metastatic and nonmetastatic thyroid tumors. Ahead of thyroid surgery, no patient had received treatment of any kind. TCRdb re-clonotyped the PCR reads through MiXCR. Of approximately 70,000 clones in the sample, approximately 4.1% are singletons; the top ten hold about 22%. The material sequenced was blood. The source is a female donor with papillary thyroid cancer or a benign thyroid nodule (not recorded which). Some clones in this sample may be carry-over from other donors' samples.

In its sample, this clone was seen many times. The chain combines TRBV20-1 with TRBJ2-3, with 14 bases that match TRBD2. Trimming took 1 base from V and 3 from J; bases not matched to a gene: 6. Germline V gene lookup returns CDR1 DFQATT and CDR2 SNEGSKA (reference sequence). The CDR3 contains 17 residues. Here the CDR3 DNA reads TGCAGTGCTAGAGCCCCCGGACTAGCGGGAGGAACAGATACGCAGTATTTT. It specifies CSARAPGLAGGTDTQYF.

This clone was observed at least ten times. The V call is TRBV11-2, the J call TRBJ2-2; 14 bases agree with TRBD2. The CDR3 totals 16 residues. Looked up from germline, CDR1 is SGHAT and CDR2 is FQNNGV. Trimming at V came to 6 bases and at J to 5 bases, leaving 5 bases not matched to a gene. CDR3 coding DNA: TGTGCCAGCAGGGGACTAGCGGGAGTTAATACCGGGGAGCTGTTTTTT. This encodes CASRGLAGVNTGELFF.